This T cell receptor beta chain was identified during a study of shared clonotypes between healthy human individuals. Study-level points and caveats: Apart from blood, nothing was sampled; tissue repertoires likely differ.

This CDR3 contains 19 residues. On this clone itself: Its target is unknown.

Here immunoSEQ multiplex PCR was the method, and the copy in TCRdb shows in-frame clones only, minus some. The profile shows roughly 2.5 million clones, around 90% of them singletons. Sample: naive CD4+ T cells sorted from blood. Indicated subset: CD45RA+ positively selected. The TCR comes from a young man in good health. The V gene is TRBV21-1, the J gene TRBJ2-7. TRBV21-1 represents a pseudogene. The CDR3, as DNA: TGTGCCAGCAGCAAAGTCCACCTTCCCCTCAGATCTAAGTCCTACGAGCAGTACTTC. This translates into CASSKVHLPLRSKSYEQYF.